This T cell receptor (beta chain) originates from a study of CD8 T cells in ankylosing spondylitis. There are a few counts of this clonotype. Its antigen is not known. The germline CDR1 and CDR2 sequences are SGHVS and FNYEAQ. CDR3 size: 14 residues. V was pared by 5 bases and J by 2 bases, with 4 bases of the junction left unmatched. A single record per CDR3 protein comes from TCRdb applying MiXCR to the 5' RACE reads. The sample has just under 550,000 distinct CDR3 sequences, over 9.5% seen once. Broader study findings: Seven or eight highly homologous variants made up a TCR beta motif, and this motif appeared characteristic of ankylosing spondylitis blood. Reports say disease-linked clones showed up significantly more in matched ankylosing spondylitis synovial fluid.

The clonotype originates from a male donor with ankylosing spondylitis. V is TRBV7-6 and J is TRBJ2-7, with TRBD1 matching 9 bases. Sample: blood, either unsorted or a sorted T cell fraction (not recorded which). The DNA of the CDR3 is TGTGCCAGCAGCCAGGGACAGGGAACCTACGAGCAGTACTTC. It yields the protein CASSQGQGTYEQYF.